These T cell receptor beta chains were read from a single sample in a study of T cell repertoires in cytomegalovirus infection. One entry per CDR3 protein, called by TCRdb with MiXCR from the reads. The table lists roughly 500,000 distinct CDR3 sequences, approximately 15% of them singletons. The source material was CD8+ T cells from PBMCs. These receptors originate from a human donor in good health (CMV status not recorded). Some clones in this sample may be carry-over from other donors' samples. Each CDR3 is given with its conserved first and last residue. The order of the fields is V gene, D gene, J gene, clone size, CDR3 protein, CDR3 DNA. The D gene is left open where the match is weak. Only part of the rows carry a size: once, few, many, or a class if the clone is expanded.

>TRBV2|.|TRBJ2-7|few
CASSVGQVPNEQYF
TGTGCCAGCAGTGTGGGTCAGGTTCCCAACGAGCAGTACTTC
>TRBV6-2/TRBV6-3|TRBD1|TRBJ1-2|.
CASRGGDYTF
TGTGCCAGCAGAGGGGGCGACTACACCTTC
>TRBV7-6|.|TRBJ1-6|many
CASSVGRTNSPLHF
TGTGCCAGCAGCGTCGGACGGACTAATTCACCCCTCCACTTT
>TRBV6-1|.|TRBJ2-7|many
CASSEPLDGVGRYEQYF
TGTGCCAGCAGTGAACCCCTCGACGGGGTTGGGCGGTACGAGCAGTACTTC
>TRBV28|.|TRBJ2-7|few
CASRDVQEQYF
TGTGCCAGCAGAGACGTTCAAGAGCAGTACTTC
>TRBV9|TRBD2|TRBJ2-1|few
CASTSLAGGTYNEQFF
TGTGCCAGCACCTCCCTAGCGGGAGGTACCTACAATGAGCAGTTCTTC
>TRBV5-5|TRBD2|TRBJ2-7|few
CASSYYSGSYEQYF
TGTGCCAGCAGCTATTACAGCGGGAGCTACGAGCAGTACTTC
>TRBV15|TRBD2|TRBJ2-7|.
CATSRDGGTYEQYF
TGTGCCACCAGCAGAGACGGGGGGACCTACGAGCAGTACTTC
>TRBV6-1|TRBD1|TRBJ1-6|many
CASSSPTGANSPLHF
TGTGCCAGCAGCTCCCCAACAGGGGCGAATTCACCCCTCCACTTT
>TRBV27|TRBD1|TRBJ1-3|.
CASRQTGYGNTIYF
TGTGCCAGCAGGCAGACAGGGTATGGAAACACCATATATTTT
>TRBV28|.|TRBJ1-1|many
CASSLSWNTEAFF
TGTGCCAGCAGTTTATCGTGGAACACTGAAGCTTTCTTT
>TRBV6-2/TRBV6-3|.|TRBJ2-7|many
CASSSRELGAYEQYF
TGTGCCAGCAGTTCCCGTGAGTTGGGAGCCTACGAGCAGTACTTC
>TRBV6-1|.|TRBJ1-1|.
CASRAHGGRREAFF
TGTGCCAGCAGGGCTCATGGGGGGCGCCGCGAAGCTTTCTTT
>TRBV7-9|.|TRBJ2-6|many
CASRPIGTAGQRANVLTF
TGTGCCAGCAGACCGATAGGGACAGCGGGTCAAAGGGCCAACGTCCTGACTTTC
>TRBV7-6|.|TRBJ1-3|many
CASSFRPGRISGNTIYF
TGTGCCAGCAGCTTTCGCCCGGGACGTATCTCTGGAAACACCATATATTTT
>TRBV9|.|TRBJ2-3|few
CASSPQTSTDTQYF
TGTGCCAGCAGCCCCCAGACTAGTACCGATACGCAGTATTTT
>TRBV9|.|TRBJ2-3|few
CASSVVLGSTDTQYF
TGTGCCAGCAGCGTAGTATTGGGTTCCACAGATACGCAGTATTTT
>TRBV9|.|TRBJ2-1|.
CASSVEPNVNNEQFF
TGTGCCAGCAGCGTAGAACCCAACGTAAACAATGAGCAGTTCTTC
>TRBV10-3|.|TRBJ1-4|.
CAISREGGPSEKLFF
TGTGCCATCAGCCGGGAGGGGGGGCCATCCGAAAAACTGTTTTTT
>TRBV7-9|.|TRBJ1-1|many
CASSLLTGGTEAFF
TGTGCCAGCAGCTTATTAACGGGGGGCACTGAAGCTTTCTTT
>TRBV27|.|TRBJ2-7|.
CASSLSTASEQYF
TGTGCCAGCAGTTTATCGACGGCATCCGAGCAGTACTTC
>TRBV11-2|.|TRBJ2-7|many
CASSYPKNEQYF
TGTGCCAGCAGTTATCCCAAGAACGAGCAGTACTTC
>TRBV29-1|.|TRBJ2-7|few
CSVLGLRGSYEQYF
TGCAGCGTTTTGGGGTTACGAGGGTCCTACGAGCAGTACTTC